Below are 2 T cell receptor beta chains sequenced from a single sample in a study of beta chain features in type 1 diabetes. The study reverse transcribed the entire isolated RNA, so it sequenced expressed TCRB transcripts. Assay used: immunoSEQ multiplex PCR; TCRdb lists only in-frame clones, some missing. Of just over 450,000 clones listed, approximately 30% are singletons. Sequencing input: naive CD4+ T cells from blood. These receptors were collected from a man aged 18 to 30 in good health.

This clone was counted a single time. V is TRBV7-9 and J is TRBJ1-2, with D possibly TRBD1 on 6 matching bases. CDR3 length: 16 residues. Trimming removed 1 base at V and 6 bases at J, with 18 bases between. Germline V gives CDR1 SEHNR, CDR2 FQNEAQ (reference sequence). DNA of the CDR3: TGTGCCAGCAGCTTAGTGAACAGGGATCAACCTCATGGCTACACCTTC. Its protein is CASSLVNRDQPHGYTF.

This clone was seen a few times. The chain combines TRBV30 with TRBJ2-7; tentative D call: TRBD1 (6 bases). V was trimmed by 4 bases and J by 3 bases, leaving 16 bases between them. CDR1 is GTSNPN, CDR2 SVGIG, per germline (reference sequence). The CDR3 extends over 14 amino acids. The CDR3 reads CAWTTGTYFYEQYF. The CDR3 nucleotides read TGTGCCTGGACCACCGGGACATACTTCTACGAGCAGTACTTC.